The sequence of this T cell receptor (beta chain) was determined in a study of blood T cells in healthy people across ages. The second PCR ran roughly 6 to 11 cycles with a sample-barcoded 5' primer and J-beta primers. Each CDR3 protein is one row after TCRdb ran MiXCR on the 5' RACE reads. The sample shows 630,000 or so distinct CDR3 sequences, approximately 31% of them seen only once. The CDR3 totals 17 residues. CDR1 is SNHLY, CDR2 FYNNEI, per germline. Trimming cost V 5 bases and J 7 bases; bases outside gene matches: 15. This clonotype was recorded many times. J is TRBJ2-1 and V is TRBV2; 9 positions agree with TRBD2. The specimen sequenced was blood. This clonotype was obtained from a woman of 80 years or more in good health. In nucleotides, the CDR3 is TGTGCCAGCAGTCCTTACGCGCGGGGGGGGGGTTCGAATGAGCAGTTCTTC. As protein: CASSPYARGGGSNEQFF.